The source of this TCR beta chain is a study of breast tumors, draining lymph nodes, adjacent tissues. TCRdb analysed the multiplex PCR reads with MiXCR anew, one entry per CDR3 protein. The repertoire holds 270,000 or so distinct CDR3 sequences, with about 30% as singletons. The lymph nodes were axillary draining lymph nodes from breast cancer patients. Many counts were recorded for this clonotype. Germline lookup yields CDR1 SEHNR and CDR2 FQNEAQ (reference sequence). The J segment lost 5 bases and the V segment lost 5 bases, leaving 10 bases of the junction unmatched. This CDR3 has 15 amino acids. The sequence came from a female donor with breast cancer. Some clones in this sample may be carry-over from other donors' samples. The genes are TRBV7-9 and TRBJ2-5; 8 bases map to TRBD1. The sample taken for sequencing was axillary lymph node tissue. This CDR3 reads CASSRSGGSGETQYF. DNA for the CDR3: TGTGCCAGCAGCCGGTCAGGGGGCAGTGGGGAGACCCAGTACTTC.